The 14 T cell receptor beta chains presented below share a single source sample, sequenced in a study of blood T cell repertoires in COVID-19. Data came from immunoSEQ multiplex PCR; TCRdb stores just in-frame clones and leaves some out. Counted here are over 25,000 clones, more than 70% occurring once; the ten biggest clones make up roughly 4%. Sample: peripheral blood. The receptors come from a human donor in a cohort sampled during active COVID-19.

The V gene is TRBV30, the J gene TRBJ1-2; 10 bases map to TRBD1. Germline CDR1 is GTSNPN and CDR2 is SVGIG (reference sequence). V shed 0 bases and J 4 bases; nucleotides not matched to a gene: 8. There are 16 residues in the CDR3. DNA of the CDR3: TGTGCCTGGAGTGTAACGAGGACAGGGGGTACCTATGGCTACACCTTC. As protein: CAWSVTRTGGTYGYTF.

This sequence joins TRBV7-9 and TRBJ1-4; TRBD1 might be the D (5 bases). V was cut by 4 bases and J by 7 bases, with 19 bases left in between. Germline V gene sequence: CDR1 SEHNR, CDR2 FQNEAQ (reference sequence). The CDR3 consists of 16 residues. The CDR3: CASSSPVDPGGEKLFF. In nucleotides, the CDR3 is TGTGCCAGCAGCTCTCCCGTGGACCCGGGGGGTGAAAAACTGTTTTTT. Complete variable domain (other parts from reference TRBV7-9 and TRBJ1-4): DTGVSQNPRHKITKRGQNVTFRCDPISEHNRLYWYRQTLGQGPEFLTYFQNEAQLEKSRLLSDRFSAERPKGSFSTLEIQRTEQGDSAMYLCASSSPVDPGGEKLFFGSGTQLSVL.

This chain uses TRBV7-2 with TRBJ1-6, with D maybe TRBD1 (6 bases). The V gene lost 5 bases and the J gene lost 7 bases, with 15 bases spanning the gap. Germline V gene lookup returns CDR1 SGHTA and CDR2 FQGNSA. There are 15 residues in the CDR3. This CDR3 is CASSKWTDQNSPLHF. The CDR3, as DNA: TGTGCCAGCAGCAAATGGACAGACCAGAATTCACCCCTCCACTTT.

This chain links TRBV5-1 with TRBJ2-3, with TRBD1 matching 10 bases. This CDR3 has 14 amino acids. Trimming cost V 3 bases and J 5 bases; bases outside gene matches: 3. The V gene's germline CDR1 is SGHRS and CDR2 YFSETQ. The CDR3 sequence is CASSSGQGRDTQYF. CDR3 bases: TGCGCCAGCAGCTCGGGACAGGGGAGAGATACGCAGTATTTT. The variable domain in full, with the rest retrieved from reference TRBV5-1 and TRBJ2-3, is KAGVTQTPRYLIKTRGQQVTLSCSPISGHRSVSWYQQTPGQGLQFLFEYFSETQRNKGNFPGRFSGRQFSNSRSEMNVSTLELGDSALYLCASSSGQGRDTQYFGPGTRLTVL.

J is TRBJ1-5 and V is TRBV27; D uncertain. V was shortened by 5 bases and J by 3 bases, with 14 bases between the two germline ends. Germline CDR1 is MNHEY and CDR2 is SMNVEV (reference sequence). The CDR3 is 15 residues long. The CDR3 DNA follows: TGTGCCAGCAGTCCCGATCTAATACCCAATCAGCCCCAGCATTTT. Translated: CASSPDLIPNQPQHF.

This chain uses TRBV5-5 with TRBJ2-1, with 8 nucleotides matching TRBD1. Trimming took 4 bases from V and 5 from J; bases not matched to a gene: 5. Germline values: CDR1 SGHKS, CDR2 YYEKEE (reference sequence). The CDR3 extends over 14 amino acids. CDR3 in DNA: TGTGCCAGCAGCCACAAGGGACAGGACAATGAGCAGTTCTTC. Protein sequence: CASSHKGQDNEQFF.

This sequence joins TRBV9 and TRBJ2-1; no clear D gene. Trimming stripped 4 bases from V and 8 bases from J, with 16 bases between. The CDR3 has 14 amino acids. Germline V lookup: CDR1 SGDLS, CDR2 YYNGEE. In nucleotides, the CDR3 is TGTGCCAGCAGCTCGAGATCCCTCCTCGATGAGCAGTTCTTC. Amino acids: CASSSRSLLDEQFF.

This sequence joins TRBV5-4 and TRBJ1-4, with D unresolved. CDR1 is SGHNT, CDR2 YYREEE, per germline (reference sequence). The CDR3 extends over 15 amino acids. V shed 0 bases and J shed 0 bases, with 6 bases lying between them. The chain's CDR3 is CASSLGGSTNEKLFF. The CDR3 bases are TGTGCCAGCAGCTTGGGAGGCTCAACTAATGAAAAACTGTTTTTT.

On this clone itself: The sample has other DNA sequences that encode this CDR3 too. The V and J genes are TRBV18 and TRBJ1-6; D remains unclear. The CDR3 contains 13 residues. V dropped 2 bases and J dropped 7 bases, with 6 bases sitting between them. CDR1 is KGHSH, CDR2 LQKENI, per germline. The CDR3 reads CASSPAGNSPLHF. In DNA, the CDR3 is TGTGCCAGCTCACCAGCGGGGAATTCACCCCTCCACTTT.

Here the CDR3 reads CASSQVGEQETQYF. The CDR3 bases are TGCGCCAGCAGCCAAGTTGGAGAGCAAGAGACCCAGTACTTC. The chain uses TRBV4-1 and TRBJ2-5; D is uncertain. This CDR3 region has 14 residues. V dropped 1 base and J dropped 2 bases, with 8 bases sitting between them. Germline V gene sequence: CDR1 MGHRA, CDR2 YSYEKL.

There are a few counts of this clone. V usage is TRBV7-8 and J usage is TRBJ2-4; 8 bases agree with TRBD1. Germline assignment: CDR1 SGHVS and CDR2 FQNEAQ. CDR3 length: 19 amino acids. V shed 5 bases, J shed 1 base, and the junction held 16 bases outside the gene matches. CDR3 sequence: CASSQGGQRTGRAKNIQYF. The DNA of the CDR3 is TGTGCCAGCAGCCAAGGAGGACAACGGACAGGGAGGGCCAAAAACATTCAGTACTTC.

The chain joins TRBV7-9 to TRBJ1-6, with 9 bases matching TRBD1. CDR1 is SEHNR and CDR2 is FQNEAQ in the germline V gene (reference sequence). Germline trimming cut 5 bases from V and 0 bases from J; bases unmatched to any gene: 5. The CDR3 runs to 17 residues. CDR3 amino acids: CASSKRQGGSYNSPLHF. CDR3 DNA sequence: TGTGCCAGCAGCAAACGACAGGGGGGCTCCTATAATTCACCCCTCCACTTT.

V and J are TRBV7-2 and TRBJ2-2; the match to TRBD2 covers 10 bases. The CDR3 totals 15 residues. Germline CDR1 SGHTA, CDR2 FQGNSA. Trimming cost V 5 bases and J 3 bases; bases outside gene matches: 3. CDR3 bases: TGTGCCAGCAGCATTAGCGGGGGGTACACCGGGGAGCTGTTTTTT. Residues: CASSISGGYTGELFF.

This clone occurred once. The DNA for the CDR3 is TGTGCCAGCAGTCCTCGGGAGGGGGCGAGGAAAACTGAAGCTTTCTTT. Protein: CASSPREGARKTEAFF. The chain is built from TRBV28 and TRBJ1-1; 7 nucleotides match TRBD1. Per germline, CDR1 MDHEN and CDR2 SYDVKM. This CDR3 has 16 amino acids. V lost 5 bases, J lost 5 bases, and 14 bases stayed unmatched.